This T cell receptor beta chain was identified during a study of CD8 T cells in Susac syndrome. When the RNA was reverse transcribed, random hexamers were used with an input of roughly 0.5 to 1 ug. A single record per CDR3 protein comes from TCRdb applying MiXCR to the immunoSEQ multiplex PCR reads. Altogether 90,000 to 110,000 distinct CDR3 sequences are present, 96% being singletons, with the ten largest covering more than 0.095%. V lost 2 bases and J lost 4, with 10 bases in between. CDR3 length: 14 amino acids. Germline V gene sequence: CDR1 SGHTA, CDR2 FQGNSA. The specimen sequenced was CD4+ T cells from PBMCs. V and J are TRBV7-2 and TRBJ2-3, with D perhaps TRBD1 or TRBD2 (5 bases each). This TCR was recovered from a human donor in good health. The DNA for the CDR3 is TGTGCCAGCAGCTTAACTTGGGACGCAGATACGCAGTATTTT. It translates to CASSLTWDADTQYF.